This T cell receptor (beta chain) stems from a study of PD-1 blockade in classical Hodgkin lymphoma. Study-level background: On a schedule of every 2 weeks, patients received nivolumab 3 mg/kg intravenously.

Only in-frame clones appear in the TCRdb table, and some are missing; sequencing was by immunoSEQ multiplex PCR. Of about 72,000 clones in the sample, about 92% were seen once. After autologous stem cell transplantation all patients relapsed, and prior brentuximab vedotin exposure differed between cohorts. Best responses fell into complete response, partial response or progressive disease. The germline CDR1 and CDR2 sequences are MNHNS and SASEGT. The V and J ends lost 1 base and 4 bases respectively, with 16 bases between them. The CDR3 runs to 16 residues. The chain has TRBV6-1 and TRBJ1-2, with D perhaps matching TRBD1 (6 bases). This receptor was obtained from a human donor with classical Hodgkin lymphoma. Material: peripheral blood mononuclear cells (PBMCs), obtained at baseline. CDR3 protein: CASSEGVRGGGYGYTF. The CDR3 DNA is TGTGCCAGCAGTGAAGGTGTCAGGGGAGGAGGCTATGGCTACACCTTC.